A single sample gave rise to the 3 T cell receptor beta chains below, sequenced in a study of response to subunit inactivated influenza vaccine. TCRdb re-called the RT-PCR reads through MiXCR, storing one row per CDR3 protein. The profile shows roughly 570,000 distinct CDR3 sequences, about an eighth of them singletons. The material sequenced was PBMCs from blood, taken 40 to 50 days after vaccination. The receptors derive from a man in his fifties who received an inactivated influenza vaccine.

The chain employs TRBV11-1 and TRBJ2-7; TRBD2 agrees at 7 bases. The germline V gene encodes CDR1 SGHAT and CDR2 FQDESV (reference sequence). The CDR3 covers 19 residues. V trimming: 1 base; J trimming: 3 bases; junction bases outside the gene matches: 18. The CDR3 DNA sequence: TGTGCCAGCAGCTTAGGGGGTAGGGACGCGTCGGGACTACTCTACGAGCAGTACTTC. Translating gives CASSLGGRDASGLLYEQYF.

CDR3 region: CASSFRTSGRGEQYF. The CDR3 nucleotides read TGCGCCAGCAGCTTCCGGACTAGCGGGAGGGGCGAGCAGTACTTC. V gene TRBV5-1 combines with J gene TRBJ2-7; 15 positions agree with TRBD2. This CDR3 comprises 15 residues. With 2 bases clipped from V and 6 bases from J, the junction kept 3 bases outside the gene matches. CDR1 is SGHRS, CDR2 YFSETQ, per germline.

The chain links TRBV11-2 to TRBJ2-1; 8 bases fit TRBD2. Germline-derived CDR1 and CDR2 are SGHAT and FQNNGV. V lost 5 bases to trimming and J lost 5 bases; unmatched junction nucleotides: 14. The CDR3 extends over 17 amino acids. The CDR3 DNA follows: TGTGCCAGCAGCCTCCCTTATAGCGGGGAGGGCAACAATGAGCAGTTCTTC. Protein sequence: CASSLPYSGEGNNEQFF.